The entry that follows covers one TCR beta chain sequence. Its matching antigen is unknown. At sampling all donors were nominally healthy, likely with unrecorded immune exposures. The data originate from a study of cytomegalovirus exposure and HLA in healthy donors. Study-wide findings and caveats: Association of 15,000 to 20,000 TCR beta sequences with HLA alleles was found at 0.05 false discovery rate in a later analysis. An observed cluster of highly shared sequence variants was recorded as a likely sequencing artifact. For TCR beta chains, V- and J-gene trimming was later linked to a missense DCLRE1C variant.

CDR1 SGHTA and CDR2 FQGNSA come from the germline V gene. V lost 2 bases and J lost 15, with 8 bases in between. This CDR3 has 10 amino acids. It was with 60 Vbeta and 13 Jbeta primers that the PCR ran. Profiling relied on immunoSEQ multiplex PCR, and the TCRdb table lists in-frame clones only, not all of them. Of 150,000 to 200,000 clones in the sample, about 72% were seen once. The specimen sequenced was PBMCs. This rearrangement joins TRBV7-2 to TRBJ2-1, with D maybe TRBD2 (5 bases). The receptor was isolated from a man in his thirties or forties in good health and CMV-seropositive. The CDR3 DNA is TGTGCCAGCAGCTTAAAGCGGCCGTTCTTC. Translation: CASSLKRPFF.